This TCR beta chain originates from a study of CXCR3-negative and CXCR3-positive naive CD8 T cells. On the study more broadly: Sequencing gave roughly 130 million TRB reads overall, about 1.5 +/- 0.3 million per library.

The CDR3 length is 16 residues. The V gene's germline CDR1 is SGHNT and CDR2 YENEEA. The study, taken as a whole, reports: Naive subsets did not differ in surface CD5, and TRB CDR3 properties served to infer TCR strength. CXCR3-expressing naive cells carried TRB CDR3s more hydrophobic than those of CXCR3-negative naive cells. Whereas memory cells differed, naive CXCR3-negative and CXCR3-positive cells shared similar TRBV-TRBJ usage.

Researchers prepared the TRB cDNA libraries using 5' RACE with UMI labels. TCRdb derives one entry per CDR3 protein from the 5' RACE reads, leaving out DNA. The table for this sample gives some 150,000 distinct CDR3 sequences. Concerning this clonotype itself: Its antigen remains unknown.

The receptor was derived from a human donor in good health. Some clones in this sample may be carry-over from other donors' samples. What was sequenced was naive CXCR3+ CD8+ T cells from blood. Subset in this sample: CD45RO-CCR7+CD27+CD95- naive CD8+ T cells expressing CXCR3 (TNR3+). J is TRBJ2-7 and V is TRBV11-3; TCRdb calls TRBD2, which cannot be checked without DNA. The chain's CDR3 is CASSSLVATESYEQYF.